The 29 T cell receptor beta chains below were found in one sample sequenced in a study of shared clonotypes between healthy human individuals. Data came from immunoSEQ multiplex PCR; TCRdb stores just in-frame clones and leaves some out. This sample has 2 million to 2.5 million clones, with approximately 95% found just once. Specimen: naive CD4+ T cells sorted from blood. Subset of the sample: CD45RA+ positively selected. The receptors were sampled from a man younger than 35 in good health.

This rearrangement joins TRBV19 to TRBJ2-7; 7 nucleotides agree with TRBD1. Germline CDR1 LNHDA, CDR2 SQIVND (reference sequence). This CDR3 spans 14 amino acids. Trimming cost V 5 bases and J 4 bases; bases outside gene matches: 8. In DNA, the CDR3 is TGTGCCAGTAGTCCCCGTTTCAGGGGGTACGAGCAGTACTTC. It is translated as CASSPRFRGYEQYF.

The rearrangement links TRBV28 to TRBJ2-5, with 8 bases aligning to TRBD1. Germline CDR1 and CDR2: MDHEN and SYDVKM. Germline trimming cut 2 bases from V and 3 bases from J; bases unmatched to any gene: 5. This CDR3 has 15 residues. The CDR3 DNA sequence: TGTGCCAGCAGTTTACCGGACAGGGAGGAAGAGACCCAGTACTTC. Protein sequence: CASSLPDREEETQYF.

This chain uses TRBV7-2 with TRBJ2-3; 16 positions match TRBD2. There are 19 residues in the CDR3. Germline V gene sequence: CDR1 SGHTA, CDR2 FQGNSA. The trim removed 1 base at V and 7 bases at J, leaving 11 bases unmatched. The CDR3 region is CASSLVPPGLAGGPYTQYF. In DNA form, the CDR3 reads TGTGCCAGCAGCTTAGTCCCTCCGGGACTAGCGGGAGGGCCCTATACGCAGTATTTT.

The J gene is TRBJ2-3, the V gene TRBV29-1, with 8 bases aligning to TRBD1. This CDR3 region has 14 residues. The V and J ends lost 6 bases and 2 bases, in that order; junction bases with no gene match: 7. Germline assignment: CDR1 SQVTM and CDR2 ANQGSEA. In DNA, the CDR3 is TGCAGCGTAGCCCCGGGACAGGACACAGATACGCAGTATTTT. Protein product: CSVAPGQDTDTQYF.

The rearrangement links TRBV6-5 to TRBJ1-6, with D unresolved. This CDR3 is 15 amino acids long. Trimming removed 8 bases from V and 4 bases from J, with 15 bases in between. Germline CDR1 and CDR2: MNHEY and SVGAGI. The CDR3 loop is CASCTSNVYNSPLHF. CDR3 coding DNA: TGTGCCAGCTGTACGTCGAACGTATATAATTCACCCCTCCACTTT.

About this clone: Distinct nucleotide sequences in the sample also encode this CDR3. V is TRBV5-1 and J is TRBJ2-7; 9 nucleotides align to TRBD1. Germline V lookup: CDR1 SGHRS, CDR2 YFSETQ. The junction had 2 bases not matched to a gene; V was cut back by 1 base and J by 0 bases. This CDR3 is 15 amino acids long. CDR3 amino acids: CASSLLGQGSYEQYF. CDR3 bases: TGCGCCAGCAGCTTGCTGGGACAGGGCTCCTACGAGCAGTACTTC.

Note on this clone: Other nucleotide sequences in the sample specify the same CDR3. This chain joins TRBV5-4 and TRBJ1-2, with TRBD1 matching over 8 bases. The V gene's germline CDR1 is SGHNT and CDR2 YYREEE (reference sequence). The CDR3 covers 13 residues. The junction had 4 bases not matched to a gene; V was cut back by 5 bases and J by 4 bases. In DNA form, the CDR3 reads TGTGCCAGCAGTTCGACAGGGGCCTATGGCTACACCTTC. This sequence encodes CASSSTGAYGYTF.

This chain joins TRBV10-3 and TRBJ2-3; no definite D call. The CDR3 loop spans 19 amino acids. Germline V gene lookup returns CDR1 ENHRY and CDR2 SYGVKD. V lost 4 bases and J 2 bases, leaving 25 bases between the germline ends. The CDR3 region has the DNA TGTGCCATCAGTGCTTACAATATAGCCATTACTGCTCACACAGATACGCAGTATTTT. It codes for CAISAYNIAITAHTDTQYF.

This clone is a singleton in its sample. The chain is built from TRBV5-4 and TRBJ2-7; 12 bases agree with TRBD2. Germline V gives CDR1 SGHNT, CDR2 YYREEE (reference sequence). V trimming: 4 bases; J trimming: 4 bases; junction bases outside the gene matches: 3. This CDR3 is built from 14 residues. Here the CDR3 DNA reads TGTGCCAGCAGCAGAGGACTAGCGGGGTACGAGCAGTACTTC. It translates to CASSRGLAGYEQYF.

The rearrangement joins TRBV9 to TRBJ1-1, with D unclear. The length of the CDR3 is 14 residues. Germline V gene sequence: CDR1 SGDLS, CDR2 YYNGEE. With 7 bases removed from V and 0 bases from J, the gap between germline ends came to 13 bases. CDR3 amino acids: CASLPVHLNTEAFF. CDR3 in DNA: TGTGCCAGCTTGCCGGTACATCTGAACACTGAAGCTTTCTTT.

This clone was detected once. Here the CDR3 reads CASSLGSSANTGELFF. Written as DNA, the CDR3 is TGCGCCAGCAGCTTGGGTTCTAGCGCAAACACCGGGGAGCTGTTTTTT. This sequence joins TRBV5-1 and TRBJ2-2, with a possible D match to TRBD2 (6 bases). The CDR3 contains 16 residues. CDR1 is SGHRS, CDR2 YFSETQ, per germline. V was clipped by 0 bases and J by 2 bases, with 11 bases between them.

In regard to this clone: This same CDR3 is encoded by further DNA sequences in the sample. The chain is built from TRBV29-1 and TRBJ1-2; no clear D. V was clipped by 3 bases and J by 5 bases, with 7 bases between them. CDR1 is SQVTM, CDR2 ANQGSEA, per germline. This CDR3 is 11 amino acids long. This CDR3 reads CSVEGFYGYTF. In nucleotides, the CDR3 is TGCAGCGTTGAGGGGTTTTATGGCTACACCTTC.

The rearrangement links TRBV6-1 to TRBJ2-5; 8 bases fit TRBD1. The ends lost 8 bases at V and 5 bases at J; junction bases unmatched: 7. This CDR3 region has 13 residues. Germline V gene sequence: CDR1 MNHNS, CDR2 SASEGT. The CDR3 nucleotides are TGTGCCAGCCAGGGGGCGTCCGGGGAGACCCAGTACTTC. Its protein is CASQGASGETQYF.

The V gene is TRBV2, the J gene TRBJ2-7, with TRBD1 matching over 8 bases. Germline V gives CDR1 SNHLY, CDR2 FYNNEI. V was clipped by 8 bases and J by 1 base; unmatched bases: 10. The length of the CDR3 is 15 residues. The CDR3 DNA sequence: TGTGCCAGCGGGAAGGGTGGGACAGGTTCCTACGAGCAGTACTTC. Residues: CASGKGGTGSYEQYF.

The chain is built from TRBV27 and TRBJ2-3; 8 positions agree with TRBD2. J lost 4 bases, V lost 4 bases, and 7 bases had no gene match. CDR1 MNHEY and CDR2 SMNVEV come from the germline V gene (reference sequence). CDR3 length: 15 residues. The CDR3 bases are TGTGCCAGCAGTTCTTTACCGGGGGGGCCAGATACGCAGTATTTT. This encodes CASSSLPGGPDTQYF.

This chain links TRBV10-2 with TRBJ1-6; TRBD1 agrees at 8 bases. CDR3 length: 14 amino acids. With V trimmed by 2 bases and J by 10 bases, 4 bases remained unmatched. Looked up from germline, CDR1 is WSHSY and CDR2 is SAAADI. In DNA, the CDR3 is TGCGCCAGCAGTGAGGCAGGGGGCAAATCACCCCTCCACTTT. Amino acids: CASSEAGGKSPLHF.

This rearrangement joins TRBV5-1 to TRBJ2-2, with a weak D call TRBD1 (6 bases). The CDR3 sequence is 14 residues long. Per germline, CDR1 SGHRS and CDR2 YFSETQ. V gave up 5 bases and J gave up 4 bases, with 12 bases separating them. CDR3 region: CASSYDRITGELFF. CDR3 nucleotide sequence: TGCGCCAGCAGTTACGACAGGATCACCGGGGAGCTGTTTTTT.

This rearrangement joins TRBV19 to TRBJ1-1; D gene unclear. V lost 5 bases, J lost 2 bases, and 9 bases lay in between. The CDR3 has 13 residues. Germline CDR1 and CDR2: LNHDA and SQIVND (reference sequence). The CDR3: CASSLSINTEAFF. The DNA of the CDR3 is TGTGCCAGTAGTCTCTCCATAAACACTGAAGCTTTCTTT.

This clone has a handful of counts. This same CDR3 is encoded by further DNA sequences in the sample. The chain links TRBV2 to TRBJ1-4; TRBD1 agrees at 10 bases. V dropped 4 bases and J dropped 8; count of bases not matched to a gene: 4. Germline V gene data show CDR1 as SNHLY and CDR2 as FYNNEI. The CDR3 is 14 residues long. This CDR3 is CASSGQGAREKLFF. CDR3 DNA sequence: TGTGCCAGCAGTGGACAGGGGGCGCGCGAAAAACTGTTTTTT.

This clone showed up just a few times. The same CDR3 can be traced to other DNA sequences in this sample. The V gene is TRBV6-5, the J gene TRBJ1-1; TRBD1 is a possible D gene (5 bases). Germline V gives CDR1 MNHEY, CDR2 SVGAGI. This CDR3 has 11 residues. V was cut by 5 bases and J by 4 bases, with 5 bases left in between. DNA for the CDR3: TGTGCCAGCAGTCAGGGCACTGAAGCTTTCTTT. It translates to CASSQGTEAFF.

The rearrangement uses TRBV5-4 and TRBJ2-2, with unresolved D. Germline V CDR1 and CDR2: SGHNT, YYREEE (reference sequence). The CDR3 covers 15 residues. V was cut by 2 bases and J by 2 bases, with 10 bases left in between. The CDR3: CASSLIQPNTGELFF. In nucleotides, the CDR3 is TGTGCCAGCAGCTTAATACAGCCCAACACCGGGGAGCTGTTTTTT. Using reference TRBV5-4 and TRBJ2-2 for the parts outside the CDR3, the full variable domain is ETGVTQSPTHLIKTRGQQVTLRCSSQSGHNTVSWYQQALGQGPQFIFQYYREEENGRGNFPPRFSGLQFPNYSSELNVNALELDDSALYLCASSLIQPNTGELFFGEGSRLTVL.

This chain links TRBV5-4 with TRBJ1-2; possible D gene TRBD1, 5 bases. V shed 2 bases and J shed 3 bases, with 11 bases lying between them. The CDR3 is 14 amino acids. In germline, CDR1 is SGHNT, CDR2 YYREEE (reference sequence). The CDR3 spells CASSFRVADYGYTF. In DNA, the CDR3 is TGTGCCAGCAGCTTCAGGGTGGCGGACTATGGCTACACCTTC.

Here the CDR3 DNA reads TGTGCCAGCAGCTCGACGGGGAGGGAAGGGTACGAGCAGTACTTC. Translating it yields CASSSTGREGYEQYF. The chain employs TRBV5-4 and TRBJ2-7, with 7 bases lining up with TRBD2. The CDR3 is 15 residues long. Trimming at V came to 3 bases and at J to 4 bases, leaving 10 bases not matched to a gene. CDR1 is SGHNT and CDR2 is YYREEE in the germline V gene (reference sequence).

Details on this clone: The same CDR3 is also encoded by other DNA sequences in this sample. CDR3 bases: TGTGCCAGCAGTGAGGCTTACGAGCAGTACTTC. Translation gives CASSEAYEQYF. This rearrangement joins TRBV6-1 to TRBJ2-7, with D hard to call. Per germline, CDR1 MNHNS and CDR2 SASEGT. The CDR3 spans 11 residues. V lost 3 bases and J lost 4, with 4 bases in between.

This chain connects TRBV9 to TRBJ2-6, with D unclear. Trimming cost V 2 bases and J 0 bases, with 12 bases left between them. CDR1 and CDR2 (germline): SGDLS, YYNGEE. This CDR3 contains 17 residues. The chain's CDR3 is CASSVGLMVSGANVLTF. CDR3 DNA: TGTGCCAGCAGCGTCGGCCTAATGGTCTCTGGGGCCAACGTCCTGACTTTC.

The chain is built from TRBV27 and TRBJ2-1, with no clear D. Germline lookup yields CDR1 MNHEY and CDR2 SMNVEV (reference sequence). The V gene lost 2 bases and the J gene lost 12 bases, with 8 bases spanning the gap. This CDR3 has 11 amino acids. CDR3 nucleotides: TGTGCCAGCAGTTTAGCCGATATGCAGTTCTTC. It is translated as CASSLADMQFF.

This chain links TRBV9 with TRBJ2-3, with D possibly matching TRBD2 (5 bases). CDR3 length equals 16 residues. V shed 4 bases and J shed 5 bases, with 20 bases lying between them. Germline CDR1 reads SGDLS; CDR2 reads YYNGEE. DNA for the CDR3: TGTGCCAGCAGCCTCGGGCGGGCCGGGCCGGGAGATACGCAGTATTTT. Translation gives CASSLGRAGPGDTQYF.

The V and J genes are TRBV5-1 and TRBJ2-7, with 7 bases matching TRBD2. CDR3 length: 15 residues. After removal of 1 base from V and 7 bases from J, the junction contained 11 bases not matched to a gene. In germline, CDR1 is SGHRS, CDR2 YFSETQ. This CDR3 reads CASSLSGGSVAEQYF. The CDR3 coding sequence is TGCGCCAGCAGCTTGTCGGGAGGCTCAGTTGCTGAGCAGTACTTC.

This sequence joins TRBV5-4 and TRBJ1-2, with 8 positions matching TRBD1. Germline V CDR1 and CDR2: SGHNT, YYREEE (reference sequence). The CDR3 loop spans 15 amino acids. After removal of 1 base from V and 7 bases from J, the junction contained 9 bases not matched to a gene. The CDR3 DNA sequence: TGTGCCAGCAGCTTGTCAGGGGGCGAATTGTCTGGCTACACCTTC. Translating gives CASSLSGGELSGYTF.